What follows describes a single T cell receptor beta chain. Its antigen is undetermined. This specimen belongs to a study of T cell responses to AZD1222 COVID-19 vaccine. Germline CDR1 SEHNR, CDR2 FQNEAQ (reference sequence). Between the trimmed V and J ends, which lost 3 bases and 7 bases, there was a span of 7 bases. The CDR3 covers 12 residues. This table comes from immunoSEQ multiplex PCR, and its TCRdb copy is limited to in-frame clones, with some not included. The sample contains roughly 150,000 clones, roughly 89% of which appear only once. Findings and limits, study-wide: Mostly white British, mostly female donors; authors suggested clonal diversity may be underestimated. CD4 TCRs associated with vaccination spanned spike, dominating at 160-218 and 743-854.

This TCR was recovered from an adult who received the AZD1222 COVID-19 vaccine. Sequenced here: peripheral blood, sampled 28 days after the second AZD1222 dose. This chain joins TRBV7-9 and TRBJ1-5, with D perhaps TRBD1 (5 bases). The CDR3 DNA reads TGTGCCAGCAGCTTGGGGGGACAGCCCCAGCATTTT. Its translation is CASSLGGQPQHF.